Shown below are 18 T cell receptor beta chains from a single sample sequenced in a study of CD8+CD57+ T cells in acquired aplastic anemia. It was genomic DNA that served as the template for profiling TCR beta VDJ and CDR3. MiXCR, run by TCRdb on the reads, gives a single entry per CDR3 protein. The repertoire holds around 200,000 distinct CDR3 sequences, with 50% to 55% as singletons. Material: sorted CD4+, CD8+, or CD8+CD57+ T cells (not recorded which) from PBMCs. The receptors stem from a human donor in good health, serving as a control.

The V and J genes are TRBV20-1 and TRBJ2-3, with TRBD2 matching over 9 bases. Germline CDR1 DFQATT, CDR2 SNEGSKA (reference sequence). Trimming took 3 bases from V and 1 from J; bases not matched to a gene: 8. CDR3 size: 16 residues. The CDR3 spells CSASRAGGPGTDTQYF. The DNA of the CDR3 is TGCAGTGCTAGCAGGGCGGGGGGGCCCGGCACAGATACGCAGTATTTT.

This clonotype showed up many times. The chain joins TRBV6-5 to TRBJ2-7; the D is unclear. V shed 7 bases and J shed 3 bases, with 7 bases lying between them. Per the germline V gene, CDR1 is MNHEY and CDR2 is SVGAGI. The CDR3 has 11 amino acids. In DNA, the CDR3 is TGTGCCAGCACCGGACGCTACGAGCAGTACTTC. Its translation is CASTGRYEQYF.

The chain uses TRBV7-6 and TRBJ1-6, with D uncertain. The CDR3 is 13 residues long. Germline CDR1 is SGHVS and CDR2 is FNYEAQ. Trimming cost V 5 bases and J 10 bases, with 12 bases left between them. The CDR3 DNA sequence: TGTGCCAGCAGCCAAGATAGAGGCTCACCCCTCCACTTT. Its translation: CASSQDRGSPLHF.

This clonotype showed up many times. V usage is TRBV6-6 and J usage is TRBJ2-1; 7 positions agree with TRBD1. V lost 2 bases and J lost 4; bases outside the gene matches: 8. CDR1 MNHNY and CDR2 SVGAGI come from the germline V gene (reference sequence). CDR3 size: 16 residues. The CDR3, as DNA: TGTGCCAGCAGTTACCCACAGGGGACCTCTTACAATGAGCAGTTCTTC. It is translated as CASSYPQGTSYNEQFF.

The chain has TRBV24-1 and TRBJ2-1, with TRBD1 identical over 8 bases. V lost 4 bases to trimming and J lost 5 bases; unmatched junction nucleotides: 6. The V gene's germline CDR1 is KGHDR and CDR2 SFDVKD. The CDR3 contains 15 residues. The CDR3 DNA follows: TGTGCCACCAGTGACGGACAGGGCTTAGACAATGAGCAGTTCTTC. Protein product: CATSDGQGLDNEQFF.

J is TRBJ1-2 and V is TRBV5-1; TRBD1 matches at 11 bases. V lost 7 bases to trimming and J lost 8 bases; unmatched junction nucleotides: 19. Germline V CDR1 and CDR2: SGHRS, YFSETQ. The CDR3 has 17 amino acids. CDR3: CASSTGTGGHQVKGYTF. The CDR3 DNA follows: TGCGCCAGCTCGACCGGGACAGGGGGTCATCAGGTTAAGGGCTACACCTTC.

This clonotype was seen more than once but under ten times. The rearrangement links TRBV10-3 to TRBJ1-2; D is unclear. The CDR3 totals 11 residues. The germline CDR1 and CDR2 sequences are ENHRY and SYGVKD. The germline V and J ends were trimmed by 0 bases and 8 bases, with 4 bases remaining between them. This CDR3 reads CAISESHGYTF. The CDR3 coding sequence is TGTGCCATCAGTGAGTCGCACGGCTACACCTTC.

To note about this clonotype: Given a much more abundant clone one base away, this may be a read error. No conserved phenylalanine or tryptophan ends this CDR3, so it is likely a read error. The rearrangement uses TRBV6-5 and TRBJ1-3; no firm D call. V was shortened by 6 bases and J by 0 bases, with 12 bases between the two germline ends. The CDR3 loop spans 15 amino acids. Germline-derived CDR1 and CDR2 are MNHEY and SVGAGI. CDR3 amino acids: CASSLISSSGNTIYL. DNA of the CDR3: TGTGCCAGCAGCCTGATATCGAGCTCTGGAAACACCATATATCTT.

This clonotype was picked up one time. J is TRBJ1-6 and V is TRBV11-1, with 9 bases lining up with TRBD1. Germline CDR1 reads SGHAT; CDR2 reads FQDESV (reference sequence). The junction had 7 bases not matched to a gene; V was cut back by 5 bases and J by 8 bases. This CDR3 has 15 amino acids. This CDR3 is CASSPQGAIHSPLHF. Here the CDR3 DNA reads TGTGCCAGCAGCCCACAGGGGGCAATCCATTCACCCCTCCACTTT.

For this clonotype: This clone may be a read error of a much larger clone one base away. The gene calls are TRBV12-3 or TRBV12-4 and TRBJ1-3, with D maybe TRBD1 (6 bases). This CDR3 has 19 amino acids. V lost 2 bases, J lost 6 bases, and 26 bases lay in between. CDR3 sequence reads: CASSLKVLGRGHSINTIYF. CDR3 sequence (DNA): TGTGCCAGCAGTTTAAAAGTTTTGGGGAGGGGACACTCAATAAACACCATATATTTT.

CDR3 coding DNA: TGTGCCAGCAGCGATACCGAAACAGGGAGGGGCGAGCAGTACTTC. Translation gives CASSDTETGRGEQYF. This chain joins TRBV7-3 and TRBJ2-7, with D possibly matching TRBD2 (7 bases). There are 15 residues in the CDR3. Per germline, CDR1 SGHTA and CDR2 FQGTGA. Trimming cost V 5 bases and J 6 bases, with 20 bases left between them.

The chain is built from TRBV7-2 and TRBJ1-2; 9 nucleotides line up with TRBD1. Germline V CDR1 and CDR2: SGHTA, FQGNSA. This CDR3 has 14 amino acids. Unmatched junction bases numbered 5, after V lost 5 bases and J lost 4 bases. The CDR3 DNA sequence: TGTGCCAGCAGCCCACAGGGGGCGGTCTATGGCTACACCTTC. Protein: CASSPQGAVYGYTF.

This clonotype has just a few counts. The chain has TRBV10-1 and TRBJ2-7; 12 nucleotides align to TRBD2. CDR1 and CDR2 from the germline V gene are WNHNN and SYGVQD (reference sequence). The CDR3 covers 17 residues. With V trimmed by 7 bases and J by 4 bases, 14 bases remained unmatched. This CDR3 reads CASTKRALAGGGYEQYF. Written as DNA, the CDR3 is TGCGCCAGCACTAAACGGGCACTAGCGGGGGGCGGTTACGAGCAGTACTTC.

Regarding this clonotype: Possible read error: a much larger clone is one base away. J is TRBJ1-5 and V is TRBV6-1; the D gene is possibly TRBD1 (6 bases). The CDR3 runs to 15 residues. Germline CDR1 and CDR2: MNHNS and SASEGT. The ends were cut back, 2 bases at V and 3 bases at J, with 11 bases in the middle. CDR3 sequence reads: CASSERGEANQPQHF. CDR3 bases: TGTGCCAGCAGTGAAAGGGGGGAAGCCAATCAGCCCCAGCATTTT.

This clonotype has a single count. A much more abundant neighbour one base away suggests this may be a read error. The chain has TRBV28 and TRBJ1-1; D not resolved. CDR1 is MDHEN and CDR2 is SYDVKM in the germline V gene. V was shortened by 5 bases and J by 4 bases, with 14 bases between the two germline ends. The CDR3 contains 14 residues. The CDR3 loop is CASSRATGSTEAFF. Here the CDR3 DNA reads TGTGCCAGCAGTCGGGCCACGGGAAGCACTGAAGCTTTCTTT.

The table lists this clonotype with many counts. CDR3 in amino acids: CASSLGGKGVNTEAFF. The CDR3 nucleotides read TGTGCCAGCAGCTTGGGGGGTAAGGGGGTGAACACTGAAGCTTTCTTT. V is TRBV11-2 and J is TRBJ1-1; D may be TRBD1 (6 bases). The CDR3 has 16 amino acids. V lost 3 bases and J lost 0, with 14 bases in between. The germline gives CDR1 SGHAT, CDR2 FQNNGV.

This clonotype was seen many times. J is TRBJ1-2 and V is TRBV5-1; 7 nucleotides match TRBD1. This CDR3 comprises 16 residues. Germline lookup yields CDR1 SGHRS and CDR2 YFSETQ. V lost 4 bases and J lost 0; bases outside the gene matches: 9. The CDR3 loop reads CASSPGTVTANYGYTF. DNA of the CDR3: TGCGCCAGCAGCCCCGGGACAGTGACAGCTAACTATGGCTACACCTTC.

There are many counts of this clonotype. The chain carries TRBV7-2 and TRBJ2-1; D unclear. The CDR3 is 13 amino acids. Germline V gene sequence: CDR1 SGHTA, CDR2 FQGNSA. Trimming cost V 5 bases and J 3 bases, with 8 bases left between them. The CDR3 DNA follows: TGTGCCAGCAGCCTACAGAACTACAATGAGCAGTTCTTC. It encodes CASSLQNYNEQFF. The whole variable domain, filled in from reference TRBV7-2 and TRBJ2-1, reads GAGVSQSPSNKVTEKGKDVELRCDPISGHTALYWYRQSLGQGLEFLIYFQGNSAPDKSGLPSDRFSAERTGGSVSTLTIQRTQQEDSAVYLCASSLQNYNEQFFGPGTRLTVL.